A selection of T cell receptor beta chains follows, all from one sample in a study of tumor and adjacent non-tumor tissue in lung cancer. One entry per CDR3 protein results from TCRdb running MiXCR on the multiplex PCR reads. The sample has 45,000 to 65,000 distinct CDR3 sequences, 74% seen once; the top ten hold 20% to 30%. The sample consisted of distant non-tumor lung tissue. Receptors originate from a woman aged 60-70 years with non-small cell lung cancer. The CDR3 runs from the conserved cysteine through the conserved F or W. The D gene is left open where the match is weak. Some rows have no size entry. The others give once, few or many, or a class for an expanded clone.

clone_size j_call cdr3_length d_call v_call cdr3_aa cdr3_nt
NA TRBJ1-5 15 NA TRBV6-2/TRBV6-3 CASCHGRTDNQPQHF TGTGCCAGCTGTCACGGTCGGACAGACAACCAGCCCCAGCATTTT
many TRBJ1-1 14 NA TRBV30 CAWSVRPGTTEAFF TGTGCCTGGAGTGTACGTCCAGGGACCACTGAAGCTTTCTTT
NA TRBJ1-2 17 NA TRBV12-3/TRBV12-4 CASSSRGGGGFNYGYSF TGTGCCAGCAGTTCCAGGGGCGGTGGAGGTTTTAACTATGGCTACAGCTTT
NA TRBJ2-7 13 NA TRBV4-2 CASSQGGGAEHYF TGTGCCAGCAGCCAGGGTGGCGGGGCAGAGCACTACTTC
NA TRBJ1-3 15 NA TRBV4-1 CSSSQGTDRGNTIYF TGCAGCAGCAGCCAAGGGACGGATAGAGGAAACACCATATATTTT
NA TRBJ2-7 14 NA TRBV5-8 CASSPCFSSYGQYF TGTGCCAGCAGCCCTTGTTTTAGCTCCTACGGGCAGTACTTC
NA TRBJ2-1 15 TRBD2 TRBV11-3 CASGTESSGIVEQFF TGTGCCAGCGGTACCGAGAGTAGCGGGATTGTTGAGCAGTTCTTC
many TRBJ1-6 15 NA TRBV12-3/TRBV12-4 CAGSLENSYNSPLHF TGTGCCGGCAGTCTCGAGAACTCCTATAATTCACCCCTCCACTTT
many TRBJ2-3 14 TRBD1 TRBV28 CASRPGQGWDTQYF TGTGCCAGCAGACCGGGACAGGGTTGGGATACGCAGTATTTT
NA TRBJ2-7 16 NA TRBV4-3 CASSQEDRAGVHGQYF TGTGCCAGCAGCCAAGAAGATAGGGCAGGGGTCCACGGGCAGTACTTC
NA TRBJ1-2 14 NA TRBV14 CASSQGGVNYGCAF TGTGCCAGCAGCCAAGGGGGGGTGAACTATGGCTGCGCCTTC
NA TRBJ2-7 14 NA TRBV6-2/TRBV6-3 CASRDPGGEDEQYF TGTGCCAGCAGAGATCCGGGGGGCGAGGATGAGCAGTACTTC
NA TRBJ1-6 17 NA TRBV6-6 CTSSFDEERSYNSPPHF TGTACCAGCAGTTTTGATGAAGAGAGGTCCTATAATTCACCCCCCCACTTT
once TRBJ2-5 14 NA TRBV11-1 CTSSVTAWGETQYF TGTACCAGCAGCGTGACGGCCTGGGGAGAGACCCAGTACTTC
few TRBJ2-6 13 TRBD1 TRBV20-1 CSARDRGLNVLTF TGCAGTGCTAGAGACAGGGGGCTCAACGTCCTGACTTTC
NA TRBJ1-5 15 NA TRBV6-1 CVSAVSATDYQPQHF TGTGTCAGCGCTGTATCCGCGACCGACTATCAGCCCCAGCATTTT
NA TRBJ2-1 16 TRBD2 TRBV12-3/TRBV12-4 CGSSPLAGGLYNEQFF TGTGGCAGCAGTCCCCTAGCGGGAGGACTTTACAATGAGCAGTTCTTC
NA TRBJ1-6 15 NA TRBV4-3 CASSLYSDRSSPLHF TGCGCCAGCAGCCTCTACAGTGACAGGAGTTCACCCCTCCACTTT
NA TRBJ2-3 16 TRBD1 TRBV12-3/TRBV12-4 CASSPTGTGARDTQYF TGTGCCAGCAGCCCAACCGGGACAGGGGCGAGAGATACGCAGTATTTT
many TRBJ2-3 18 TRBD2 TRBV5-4 CASSLLLTSGGGTDTQYF TGTGCCAGCAGCTTGTTATTAACTAGCGGGGGGGGCACAGATACGCAGTATTTT
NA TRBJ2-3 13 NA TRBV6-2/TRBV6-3 CASSYGIADRQYF TGTGCCAGCAGTTACGGTATAGCAGATAGGCAGTATTTT
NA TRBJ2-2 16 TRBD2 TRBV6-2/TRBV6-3 CASIAPPLAETRELFF TGTGCCAGCATCGCCCCTCCCCTAGCGGAGACCCGGGAGCTGTTTTTT
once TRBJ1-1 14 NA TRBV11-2 CPSSPGRQYTEVFF TGTCCCAGCAGCCCCGGTCGACAGTACACTGAAGTTTTCTTT
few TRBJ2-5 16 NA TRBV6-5 CASSNPSGEGKETQYF TGTGCCAGCAGTAACCCCTCGGGAGAAGGAAAAGAGACCCAGTACTTC
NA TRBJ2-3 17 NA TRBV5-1 CASSLGSGTMSTNTQYF TGCGCCAGCAGCTTGGGGTCAGGGACCATGAGCACAAATACGCAGTATTTT
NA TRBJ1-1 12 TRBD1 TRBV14 CPNSHDRVEAFF TGTCCCAACAGCCATGACAGGGTTGAAGCTTTCTTT
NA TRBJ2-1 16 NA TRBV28 CASSLSGGRLKNEQFF TGTGCCAGCAGTTTAAGTGGGGGCCGGCTTAAGAATGAGCAGTTCTTC
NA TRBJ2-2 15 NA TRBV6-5 CARSPRRANTGELFF TGTGCCAGGAGTCCCAGGCGGGCAAACACAGGGGAGCTGTTTTTT
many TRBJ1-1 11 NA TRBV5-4 CASSLSTEAFF TGTGCCAGCAGCTTATCCACTGAAGCTTTCTTT
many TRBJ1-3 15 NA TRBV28 CASTPDSSSGNTIYF TGTGCCAGCACCCCCGATAGTAGCTCTGGAAACACCATATATTTT
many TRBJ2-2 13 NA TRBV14 CASSQSRNGELFF TGTGCCAGCAGCCAAAGCCGAAACGGGGAGCTGTTTTTT
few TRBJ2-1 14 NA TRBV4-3 CASSRASRGNEQFF TGCGCCAGCAGCCGAGCTAGCAGGGGCAATGAGCAGTTCTTC
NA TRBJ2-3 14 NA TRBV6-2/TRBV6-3 CASSDSSRTKTQYF TGTGCCAGCAGTGACTCTAGCCGGACAAAGACGCAGTATTTT
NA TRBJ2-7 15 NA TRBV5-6 CASSFGQTSTYLQHF TGTGCCAGCAGCTTTGGACAGACCAGCACCTACTTGCAGCACTTC
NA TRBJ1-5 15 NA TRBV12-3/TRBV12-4 CASSPQGWGGQPQHF TGTGCCAGCAGCCCACAGGGATGGGGCGGCCAGCCCCAGCATTTT
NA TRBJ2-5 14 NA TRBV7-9 CASTIGGYQETQYF TGTGCCAGCACCATAGGGGGGTACCAAGAGACCCAGTACTTC
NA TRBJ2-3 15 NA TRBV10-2 CASSVRGRGTDTQYF TGCGCCAGCAGTGTCCGTGGGCGGGGCACAGATACGCAGTATTTT
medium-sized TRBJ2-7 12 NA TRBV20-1 CSAEGASSGQYF TGCAGTGCCGAGGGTGCGTCCTCGGGGCAGTACTTC
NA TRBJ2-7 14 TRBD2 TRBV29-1 CSVERLAGGGEQYF TGCAGCGTTGAGCGGTTAGCGGGAGGAGGTGAGCAGTACTTC
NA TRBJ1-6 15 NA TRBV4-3 CASSPGRLINSHLHF TGTGCCAGCAGCCCGGGCCGGCTGATTAATTCACACCTCCACTTT
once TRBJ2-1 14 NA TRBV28 CASTQSGTSNEQFF TGTGCCAGCACTCAATCCGGGACCTCGAATGAGCAGTTCTTC
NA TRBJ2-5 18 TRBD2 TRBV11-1 CASNLPMGVRGGEETQYF TGTGCCAGCAACTTGCCGATGGGAGTACGGGGGGGTGAAGAGACCCAGTACTTC
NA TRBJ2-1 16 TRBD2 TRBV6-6 CVTRGLAGGGGNEQFF TGTGTCACTCGGGGACTAGCGGGAGGTGGGGGCAATGAACAGTTCTTC
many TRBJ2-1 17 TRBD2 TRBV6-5 CASSYSVSSGPYNEQFF TGTGCCAGCAGTTACTCGGTCTCTAGCGGTCCCTACAATGAGCAGTTCTTC
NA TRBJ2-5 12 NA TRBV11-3 CAVGGQQETQYF TGTGCTGTCGGCGGACAGCAAGAGACCCAGTACTTC
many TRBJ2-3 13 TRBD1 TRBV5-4 CASSLADRGTQYF TGTGCCAGCAGCTTGGCCGACAGGGGTACGCAGTATTTT
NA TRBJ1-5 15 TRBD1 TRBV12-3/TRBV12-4 CATGGPSVGKQPQHF TGTGCCACAGGGGGACCATCGGTAGGAAAACAGCCCCAGCATTTT
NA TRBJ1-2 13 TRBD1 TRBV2 CASKAGGFPDYTF TGTGCCAGCAAAGCAGGGGGATTTCCGGACTACACCTTC
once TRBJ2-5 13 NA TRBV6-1 CASSEAGRWTQYF TGTGCCAGCAGTGAGGCAGGGAGATGGACTCAGTACTTC
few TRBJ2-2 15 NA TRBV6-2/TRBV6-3 CASSPGEAEGVELFF TGTGCAAGCAGTCCGGGGGAGGCTGAAGGCGTGGAGCTGTTTTTT